The 14 T cell receptor beta chains given below trace back to one sample, sequenced in a study of monozygotic twins with inflammatory bowel disease. TCRdb reanalyzed the 5' RACE reads and collapses them to one entry per CDR3 protein, without DNA. Listed are approximately 330,000 distinct CDR3 sequences; approximately 2% falls within the top ten. Sequenced: blood. These TCRs come from a human donor with ulcerative colitis or Crohn's disease, or a healthy co-twin of an affected twin (not recorded which).

V gene TRBV15 combines with J gene TRBJ2-7. Germline loops: CDR1 LNHNV, CDR2 YYDKDF (reference sequence). The CDR3 runs 16 residues. The CDR3 loop is CATSRDPGQASYEQYF.

The genes are TRBV7-9 and TRBJ1-3. Germline CDR1 and CDR2: SEHNR and FQNEAQ (reference sequence). The CDR3 loop spans 16 amino acids. This chain's CDR3 is CASSLYPVGSGNTIYF.

The chain links TRBV27 to TRBJ2-1; TCRdb calls TRBD2, which cannot be checked without DNA. Looked up from germline, CDR1 is MNHEY and CDR2 is SMNVEV (reference sequence). The CDR3 runs to 18 residues. The CDR3 here is CASSPKPRLAGSYDEQFF.

The chain joins TRBV3-1 to TRBJ2-2. CDR1 is LGHDT and CDR2 is YNNKEL in the germline V gene (reference sequence). The CDR3 runs 16 residues. CDR3 residues: CASSQEVPGTTGELFF.

V gene TRBV6-1 combines with J gene TRBJ2-1. The CDR3 extends over 13 amino acids. The germline V gene encodes CDR1 MNHNS and CDR2 SASEGT. The chain's CDR3 is CASKLSSYNEQFF.

This rearrangement joins TRBV10-3 to TRBJ2-3. Germline V lookup: CDR1 ENHRY, CDR2 SYGVKD. The CDR3 has 15 amino acids. CDR3 protein: CAISESISGTDTQYF.

The CDR3 spells CAIHDSQSYEQYF. V usage is TRBV28 and J usage is TRBJ2-7; checking the TCRdb D call of TRBD1 is not possible without DNA. The CDR3 is 13 amino acids. In germline, CDR1 is MDHEN, CDR2 SYDVKM.

V usage is TRBV29-1 and J usage is TRBJ2-1; the D gene TCRdb calls, TRBD2, cannot be checked with no DNA. The CDR3 sequence is 12 residues long. Germline loops: CDR1 SQVTM, CDR2 ANQGSEA. The CDR3 is CSVEKAGHEQFF.

The V and J genes are TRBV20-1 and TRBJ2-7. The germline V gene encodes CDR1 DFQATT and CDR2 SNEGSKA (reference sequence). CDR3 length equals 13 residues. CDR3 sequence: CSASLSSSYEQYF.

This rearrangement joins TRBV12-5 to TRBJ2-6; TCRdb proposes TRBD1, but this gene call is untestable without DNA. Germline V gives CDR1 LGHNT, CDR2 FRNRAP. The CDR3 is 22 amino acids. The CDR3 loop reads CASGLVAWEGQRFSSGANVLTF.

The chain's CDR3 is CSARDRTGWNTEAFF. The rearrangement uses TRBV20-1 and TRBJ1-1; there is no DNA to check the TCRdb D call of TRBD1. The CDR3 loop spans 15 amino acids. CDR1 and CDR2 (germline): DFQATT, SNEGSKA (reference sequence).

This sequence joins TRBV5-1 and TRBJ1-4; TCRdb proposes TRBD1, but this gene call is untestable without DNA. This CDR3 has 17 amino acids. CDR1 and CDR2 from the germline V gene are SGHRS and YFSETQ. This CDR3 is CASSLAPWGGQNEKLFF. Drawing the rest from reference TRBV5-1 and TRBJ1-4, the complete variable domain is KAGVTQTPRYLIKTRGQQVTLSCSPISGHRSVSWYQQTPGQGLQFLFEYFSETQRNKGNFPGRFSGRQFSNSRSEMNVSTLELGDSALYLCASSLAPWGGQNEKLFFGSGTQLSVL.

The J gene is TRBJ2-3, the V gene TRBV5-1; the TRBD1 assignment by TCRdb is unverifiable without DNA. CDR3 length: 16 amino acids. Germline lookup yields CDR1 SGHRS and CDR2 YFSETQ. Here the CDR3 reads CASSSGRGQVTDTQYF.

This chain links TRBV5-1 with TRBJ2-2; TCRdb calls TRBD2, which cannot be checked without DNA. Germline CDR1 and CDR2: SGHRS and YFSETQ. This CDR3 has 15 residues. The chain's CDR3 is CASRGRERNTGELFF.